This T cell receptor beta chain was retrieved from a study of memory CD4+ T cells and cytomegalovirus serostatus. About the study: Healthy Belgian adult donors included 9 or 10 CMV-positive and some 25 CMV-negative people.

General study results and limits: CD4+ memory repertoires contained about 40% of the roughly 160 reported CMV TCRbeta sequences.

Single viable CD3+CD4+CD8-CD45RO+ cells were sorted as the memory CD4+ T cells. After thawing, CD4+ T cells were positively selected. Trimming took 5 bases from V and 4 from J, leaving 18 bases between them. Germline lookup yields CDR1 SGHVS and CDR2 FQNEAQ. The CDR3 extends over 15 amino acids. For this clone: The antigen is unknown.

Assay used: immunoSEQ multiplex PCR; TCRdb lists only in-frame clones, some missing. The top ten clones hold under 0.7% of a sample with about 42,000 clones, around 80% of them seen once. Input material: memory CD4+ T cells from blood. The genes are TRBV7-8 and TRBJ2-7; D is uncertain. The clonotype was recovered from an adult in good health and CMV-seronegative. The CDR3 coding sequence is TGTGCCAGCAGCCCGCGACGAGAACCCACTTACGAGCAGTACTTC. The encoded protein is CASSPRREPTYEQYF.